This entry concerns a single T cell receptor (beta chain). Its antigen is undetermined. Adult donors, all healthy and HIV-negative, had no recent acute infections or vaccinations. The data stem from a study of shared clonotypes between healthy human individuals. Study details: Every donor yielded three CD4 naive, three CD4 memory, two CD8 naive and one CD8 memory plate.

Germline V gene lookup returns CDR1 MNHNY and CDR2 SVGAGI (reference sequence). With 8 bases removed from V and 9 bases from J, the gap between germline ends came to 16 bases. The CDR3 is made up of 13 amino acids. Sequencing was performed with immunoSEQ multiplex PCR; in TCRdb, only in-frame clones are kept and a portion is missing. The sample holds about 1.1 million clones; approximately 80% are singletons and the top ten take about 0.89%. Study-wide findings and caveats: Around 4.9% of naive CD4 clonotypes were shared across a handful of donors. The four-donor shared clonotypes exceeded non-shared clonotypes in generation probability, with non-shared ones scoring lower.

The sequenced material came from memory CD4+ T cells from PBMCs. Stated subset: CD45RA-negative fraction. The rearrangement uses TRBV6-6 and TRBJ1-4, with D possibly TRBD1 on 5 matching bases. This clonotype originated in a man aged 18 to 35 in good health. Some clones in this sample may be carry-over from other donors' samples. The CDR3 nucleotides are TGTGCCAGCCACCCTCGGGACGATAAAAAACTGTTTTTT. It yields the protein CASHPRDDKKLFF.